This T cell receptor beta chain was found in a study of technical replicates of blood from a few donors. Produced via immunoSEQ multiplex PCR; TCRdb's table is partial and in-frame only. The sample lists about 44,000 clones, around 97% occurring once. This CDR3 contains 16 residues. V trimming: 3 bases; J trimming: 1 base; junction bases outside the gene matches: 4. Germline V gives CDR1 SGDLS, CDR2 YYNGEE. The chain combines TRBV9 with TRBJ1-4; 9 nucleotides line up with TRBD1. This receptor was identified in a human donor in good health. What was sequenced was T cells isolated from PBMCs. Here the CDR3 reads CASSGDRVRTNEKLFF. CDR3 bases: TGTGCCAGCAGCGGGGACAGGGTCCGAACTAATGAAAAACTGTTTTTT.